Listed below are T cell receptor beta chains from one sample, sequenced in a study of T cell responses to AZD1222 COVID-19 vaccine. Some clones are missing from TCRdb's copy, which holds only in-frame ones; the method was immunoSEQ multiplex PCR. The sample carries 150,000 to 200,000 clones, 90% to 95% recorded once. The sample consisted of peripheral blood, taken on day 0 of AZD1222 vaccination. These receptor sequences come from an adult in good health. Both conserved end residues are part of each CDR3. D genes are given only for firm matches. A clone size is listed for some rows: how often the clone was seen (once, few, many), or a class if it is expanded.

CDR3 protein | CDR3 DNA | clone size | J gene | D gene | V gene
CASRAEGGTNSPLHF | TGTGCCAGCAGGGCCGAGGGGGGGACAAATTCACCCCTCCACTTT | - | TRBJ1-6 | - | TRBV2
CASSLTRAWNTF | TGTGCCAGCAGCTTGACTCGGGCGTGGAACACCTTC | - | TRBJ1-2 | - | TRBV7-9
CASSVGRGGARNTEAFF | TGTGCCAGCAGCGTAGGTAGAGGGGGCGCAAGGAACACTGAAGCTTTCTTT | - | TRBJ1-1 | TRBD1 | TRBV9
CASRTTGAFGYTF | TGTGCCAGCAGGACCACAGGGGCGTTTGGCTACACCTTC | few | TRBJ1-2 | TRBD1 | TRBV6-5
CSVGGAFF | TGCAGCGTAGGGGGAGCTTTCTTT | - | TRBJ1-1 | - | TRBV29-1
CASKGQGSLQYF | TGTGCCAGTAAGGGACAGGGGTCTCTTCAGTACTTC | - | TRBJ2-7 | TRBD1 | TRBV19
CASSGGVMNTEAFF | TGTGCCAGCAGTGGAGGGGTTATGAACACTGAAGCTTTCTTT | - | TRBJ1-1 | - | TRBV2
CASSFGLAGGIANEQFF | TGTGCCAGCAGCTTCGGACTAGCGGGAGGTATCGCGAATGAGCAGTTCTTC | - | TRBJ2-1 | TRBD2 | TRBV7-8
CASSPDGDRVFREAFF | TGTGCCAGCAGCCCGGACGGGGACAGGGTATTCCGAGAAGCTTTCTTT | once | TRBJ1-1 | TRBD1 | TRBV5-4
CSAGVGDYEQYF | TGCAGCGCGGGGGTTGGGGACTACGAGCAGTACTTC | - | TRBJ2-7 | - | TRBV29-1
CASSLTANQPQHF | TGTGCCAGCAGTTTGACAGCTAATCAGCCCCAGCATTTT | - | TRBJ1-5 | - | TRBV28
CASSAGLGTDTQYF | TGTGCCAGCAGTGCGGGATTGGGCACAGATACGCAGTATTTT | - | TRBJ2-3 | - | TRBV7-3
CASSMPRGQRVYNEQFF | TGTGCCAGTAGTATGCCCCGCGGACAGCGAGTCTACAATGAGCAGTTCTTC | - | TRBJ2-1 | - | TRBV19
CASSPLEQINYGYTF | TGTGCCAGCTCACCCTTGGAGCAAATTAACTATGGCTACACCTTC | - | TRBJ1-2 | - | TRBV18
CASTRAGEAFF | TGTGCCAGCACCAGGGCTGGGGAAGCTTTCTTT | once | TRBJ1-1 | - | TRBV12-3/TRBV12-4
CASRKRSESYSNQPQHF | TGTGCCAGCAGAAAACGTTCGGAATCCTATAGCAATCAGCCCCAGCATTTT | - | TRBJ1-5 | - | TRBV28
CASSPPAGILGNEKLFF | TGTGCCAGCAGTCCCCCCGCAGGGATTTTGGGAAATGAAAAACTGTTTTTT | few | TRBJ1-4 | - | TRBV28
CASSSGQTYEQYF | TGTGCCAGCAGCTCCGGACAGACCTACGAGCAGTACTTC | - | TRBJ2-7 | - | TRBV27
CASSARGVREKLFF | TGCGCCAGCAGCGCCCGCGGGGTTCGTGAAAAACTGTTTTTT | - | TRBJ1-4 | - | TRBV5-1
CASSLNSDNEQFF | TGTGCCAGCAGTCTGAACTCAGACAATGAGCAGTTCTTC | - | TRBJ2-1 | - | TRBV27
CASSPSGQGSYEQYF | TGTGCCAGCTCACCGTCGGGACAGGGGAGCTACGAGCAGTACTTC | - | TRBJ2-7 | TRBD1 | TRBV18
CASSLEGRLTGNTIYF | TGCGCCAGCAGCTTGGAAGGCAGGCTAACTGGAAACACCATATATTTT | - | TRBJ1-3 | - | TRBV5-1
CASSRELGTVSQPQHF | TGTGCCAGCAGTCGGGAACTAGGGACAGTCAGTCAGCCCCAGCATTTT | once | TRBJ1-5 | TRBD1 | TRBV2
CAIRPGRNNSPLHF | TGTGCCATCAGGCCAGGACGGAATAATTCACCCCTCCACTTT | - | TRBJ1-6 | - | TRBV10-3
CASSLGTGLDEQYF | TGTGCCAGCAGTTTAGGGACAGGGTTGGACGAGCAGTACTTC | - | TRBJ2-7 | TRBD1 | TRBV28
CASSLIGKSKGSYNEQFF | TGTGCCAGCAGTTTGATTGGCAAGTCCAAAGGCTCCTACAATGAGCAGTTCTTC | - | TRBJ2-1 | - | TRBV28
CAISNQGPPETQYF | TGTGCCATCAGTAACCAGGGCCCCCCGGAGACCCAGTACTTC | - | TRBJ2-5 | - | TRBV10-3
CASSEQGPYGYTF | TGCGCCAGCAGTGAACAGGGTCCCTATGGCTACACCTTC | - | TRBJ1-2 | - | TRBV10-2
CASSFGYGGYTF | TGTGCCAGCAGTTTTGGTTACGGCGGCTACACCTTC | - | TRBJ1-2 | - | TRBV28
CASSITSGSSYNEQFF | TGTGCCAGCAGCATTACGAGCGGGAGCTCCTACAATGAGCAGTTCTTC | - | TRBJ2-1 | TRBD2 | TRBV7-9
CASRPTGVGHNEQFF | TGTGCCAGCAGACCAACAGGGGTGGGGCACAATGAGCAGTTCTTC | - | TRBJ2-1 | TRBD1 | TRBV27
CASRTGGGMNTEAFF | TGTGCCAGCAGAACAGGGGGAGGGATGAACACTGAAGCTTTCTTT | - | TRBJ1-1 | TRBD1 | TRBV5-4
CATSSREPSYQPQHF | TGTGCCACCAGCAGCCGGGAACCCTCTTATCAGCCCCAGCATTTT | - | TRBJ1-5 | - | TRBV15
CASREGGANTEAFF | TGTGCCAGCAGAGAAGGGGGAGCGAACACTGAAGCTTTCTTT | - | TRBJ1-1 | - | TRBV6-1
CASSSRGNSNYGYTF | TGTGCCAGCAGTTCCCGGGGAAACTCTAACTATGGCTACACCTTC | - | TRBJ1-2 | - | TRBV6-5
CASTPRGRVPRYEQYF | TGTGCCAGCACCCCAAGGGGTCGAGTACCCCGCTACGAGCAGTACTTC | - | TRBJ2-7 | - | TRBV6-2/TRBV6-3
CASGPGETQYF | TGTGCTAGTGGTCCGGGGGAGACCCAGTACTTC | once | TRBJ2-5 | - | TRBV12-5